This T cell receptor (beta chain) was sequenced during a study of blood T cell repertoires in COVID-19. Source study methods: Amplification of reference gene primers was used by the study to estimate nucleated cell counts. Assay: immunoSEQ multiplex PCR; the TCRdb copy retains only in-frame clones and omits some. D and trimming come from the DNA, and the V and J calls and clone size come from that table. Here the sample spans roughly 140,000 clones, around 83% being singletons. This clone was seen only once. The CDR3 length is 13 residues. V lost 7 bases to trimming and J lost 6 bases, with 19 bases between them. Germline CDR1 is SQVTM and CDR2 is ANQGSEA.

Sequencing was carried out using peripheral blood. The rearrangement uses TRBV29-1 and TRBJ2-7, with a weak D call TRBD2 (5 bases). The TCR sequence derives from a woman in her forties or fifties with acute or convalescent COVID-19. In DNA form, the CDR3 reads TGCAGCGCTGCGTGGGGAGAGGGCCTCGAGCAGTACTTC. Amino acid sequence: CSAAWGEGLEQYF.